The 16 T cell receptor beta chains reported below all come from one sample, sequenced in a study of T cell responses to AZD1222 COVID-19 vaccine. The protocol was immunoSEQ multiplex PCR, while the TCRdb copy is restricted to in-frame clones and leaves out a portion. The data contain under 140,000 clones, approximately 90% of them singletons. Sample: peripheral blood, taken 28 days after the second AZD1222 dose. The origin of the receptors is an adult who received the AZD1222 COVID-19 vaccine.

The chain carries TRBV7-6 and TRBJ1-6, with 9 bases lining up with TRBD1. V gave up 5 bases and J gave up 6 bases; unmatched junction bases: 8. Germline-derived CDR1 and CDR2 are SGHVS and FNYEAQ. There are 16 residues in the CDR3. This CDR3 is CASSVLGTGFNSPLHF. The CDR3 DNA reads TGTGCCAGCAGCGTCCTAGGGACAGGGTTTAATTCACCCCTCCACTTT.

The chain is built from TRBV4-1 and TRBJ1-3; 7 bases are a match to TRBD1. The CDR3 is 15 residues long. Germline CDR1 and CDR2: MGHRA and YSYEKL. The J segment lost 1 base and the V segment lost 0 bases, leaving 0 bases of the junction unmatched. CDR3 in DNA: TGCGCCAGCAGCCAAGAGACAGGGTCTGGAAACACCATATATTTT. It encodes CASSQETGSGNTIYF.

This rearrangement joins TRBV7-9 to TRBJ2-1; 9 positions agree with TRBD1. This CDR3 comprises 16 residues. V shed 5 bases and J 2 bases; nucleotides not matched to a gene: 7. CDR1 and CDR2 (germline): SEHNR, FQNEAQ (reference sequence). CDR3 in amino acids: CASSRTGGKAYNEQFF. CDR3 DNA: TGTGCCAGCAGCCGCACAGGGGGCAAAGCCTACAATGAGCAGTTCTTC.

The chain recombines TRBV3-1 (or the pseudogene TRBV3-2) with TRBJ1-1, with D possibly being TRBD1 (5 bases). Germline values: CDR1 LGHDT, CDR2 YNNKEL (reference sequence). V gave up 10 bases and J gave up 6 bases, with 21 bases separating them. CDR3 length equals 14 residues. The CDR3: CAIGTQPSMAEAFF. DNA for the CDR3: TGTGCCATCGGGACTCAACCCTCGATGGCTGAAGCTTTCTTT.

This chain joins TRBV5-5 and TRBJ1-5; D uncertain. Trimming shortened V by 4 bases and J by 3 bases, and 14 bases separated the two germline ends. CDR3 length: 15 residues. Germline lookup yields CDR1 SGHKS and CDR2 YYEKEE (reference sequence). This CDR3 is CASSDAIIANQPQHF. Written as DNA, the CDR3 is TGTGCCAGCAGCGACGCCATCATCGCCAATCAGCCCCAGCATTTT.

The chain combines TRBV29-1 with TRBJ1-1; D possibly corresponds to TRBD1 (6 bases). This CDR3 has 15 amino acids. The V gene lost 6 bases and the J gene lost 1 base, with 18 bases spanning the gap. The germline V gene has CDR1 SQVTM and CDR2 ANQGSEA. CDR3 amino acids: CSVRRQATSNTEAFF. CDR3 DNA: TGCAGCGTCCGTAGACAGGCAACCTCGAACACTGAAGCTTTCTTT.

This chain links TRBV3-1 (or the pseudogene TRBV3-2) with TRBJ1-5; D gene uncertain. The germline V gene has CDR1 LGHDT and CDR2 YNNKEL (reference sequence). CDR3 size: 14 residues. V lost 0 bases and J 9 bases, leaving 12 bases between the germline ends. The CDR3 nucleotides read TGTGCCAGCAGCCAAGATTCGGGGTACCGGCCCCAGCATTTT. Its translation: CASSQDSGYRPQHF.

CDR3 residues: CASSVMGGREEKLFF. The CDR3 nucleotides are TGTGCCAGCAGCGTCATGGGGGGTAGAGAGGAAAAACTGTTTTTT. This chain connects TRBV9 to TRBJ1-4, with D tentatively TRBD1 (5 bases). The CDR3 has 15 amino acids. V lost 2 bases to trimming and J lost 8 bases, with 16 bases between them. Germline CDR1 reads SGDLS; CDR2 reads YYNGEE.

V gene TRBV6-6 combines with J gene TRBJ1-2, with a possible D match to TRBD1 (5 bases). This CDR3 spans 13 amino acids. Trimming shortened V by 5 bases and J by 2 bases, and 9 bases separated the two germline ends. Per germline, CDR1 MNHNY and CDR2 SVGAGI (reference sequence). In nucleotides, the CDR3 is TGTGCCAGCAGTACAGGACCGAACTATGGCTACACCTTC. This codes for CASSTGPNYGYTF.

CDR3 sequence reads: CASSLGGRSYEQYF. The CDR3 DNA follows: TGTGCCAGCAGCTTAGGGGGACGGTCCTACGAGCAGTACTTC. This sequence joins TRBV11-3 and TRBJ2-7; D possibly matches TRBD1 or TRBD2 (5 bases each). V lost 1 base and J lost 1, with 8 bases in between. CDR1 is SGHNT, CDR2 YENEEA, per germline. CDR3 length equals 14 residues.

The gene calls are TRBV4-1 and TRBJ1-3; 8 bases are a match to TRBD1. The CDR3 spans 15 residues. V lost 2 bases to trimming and J lost 2 bases; unmatched junction nucleotides: 2. Germline V CDR1 and CDR2: MGHRA, YSYEKL. The CDR3 sequence: CASSQQGATGNTIYF. CDR3 nucleotide sequence: TGCGCCAGCAGCCAACAGGGGGCCACTGGAAACACCATATATTTT.

J is TRBJ1-6 and V is TRBV2; D gene unclear. The CDR3 length is 14 residues. V was trimmed by 6 bases and J by 10 bases, leaving 16 bases between them. CDR1 SNHLY and CDR2 FYNNEI come from the germline V gene. This CDR3 is CASRQQTGSSPLHF. CDR3 bases: TGTGCCAGCAGGCAACAGACGGGGAGCTCACCCCTCCACTTT.

The sample holds a few counts of this clone. This chain joins TRBV27 and TRBJ2-2; D not resolved. The CDR3 runs 17 residues. Trimming pared 2 bases from V and 0 bases from J, leaving 13 bases between. Looked up from germline, CDR1 is MNHEY and CDR2 is SMNVEV (reference sequence). CDR3 protein: CASSLTYRLANTGELFF. CDR3 DNA sequence: TGTGCCAGCAGTTTAACGTATCGGCTTGCGAACACCGGGGAGCTGTTTTTT.

This chain uses TRBV3-1 (or the pseudogene TRBV3-2) with TRBJ1-5; possibly TRBD1 for D (5 bases). Germline assignment: CDR1 LGHDT and CDR2 YNNKEL (reference sequence). The V and J ends lost 1 base and 0 bases respectively, with 10 bases between them. This CDR3 spans 16 amino acids. The CDR3 coding sequence is TGTGCCAGCAGCCAAGGGACACCCTATAGCAATCAGCCCCAGCATTTT. This codes for CASSQGTPYSNQPQHF.

This chain joins TRBV4-2 and TRBJ2-5; TRBD2 might be the D (6 bases). Trimming left V 4 bases short and J 7 bases short, with 16 bases between. The germline V gene has CDR1 LGHNA and CDR2 YNFKEQ. CDR3 size: 14 residues. Here the CDR3 DNA reads TGTGCCAGCAGCCGTACTAGCTATGGCGGGACCCAGTACTTC. Its translation: CASSRTSYGGTQYF.

The chain combines TRBV30 with TRBJ1-5, with D hard to call. The CDR3 covers 12 residues. The germline V gene has CDR1 GTSNPN and CDR2 SVGIG (reference sequence). V was clipped by 2 bases and J by 4 bases, with 6 bases between them. The CDR3 is CAWSPSNQPQHF. The CDR3 DNA sequence: TGTGCCTGGAGTCCTTCTAATCAGCCCCAGCATTTT.